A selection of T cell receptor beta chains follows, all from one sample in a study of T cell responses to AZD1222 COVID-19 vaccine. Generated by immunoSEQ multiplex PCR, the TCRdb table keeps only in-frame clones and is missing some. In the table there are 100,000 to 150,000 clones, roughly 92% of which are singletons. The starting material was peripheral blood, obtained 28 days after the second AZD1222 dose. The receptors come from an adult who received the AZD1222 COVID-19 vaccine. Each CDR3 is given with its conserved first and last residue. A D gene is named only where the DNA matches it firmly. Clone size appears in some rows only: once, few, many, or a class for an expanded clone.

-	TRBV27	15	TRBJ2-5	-	TGTGCCAGCAGTCCCCTGGGGGATCCGGGAGAGACCCAGTACTTC	CASSPLGDPGETQYF
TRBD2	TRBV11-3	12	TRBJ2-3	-	TGTGCCAGCAGCGGACGGACTAGAGCGCAGTATTTT	CASSGRTRAQYF
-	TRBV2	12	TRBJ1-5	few	TGTGCCAGCAGTGATGAGAATCAGCCCCAGCATTTT	CASSDENQPQHF
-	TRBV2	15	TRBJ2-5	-	TGTGCCAGCAGTGTAAACAGGGAAGTTCGAGAGACCCAGTACTTC	CASSVNREVRETQYF
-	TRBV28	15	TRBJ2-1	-	TGTGCCAGCAGTCCGGCCCGGGGGACCTACAATGAGCAGTTCTTC	CASSPARGTYNEQFF
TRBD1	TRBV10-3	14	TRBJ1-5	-	TGTGCCACAAGCGGACAGGGGGGAAATCAGCCCCAGCATTTT	CATSGQGGNQPQHF
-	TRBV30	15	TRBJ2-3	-	TGTGCCTGGAGTGCCGGAACCCCTAGCACAGATACGCAGTATTTT	CAWSAGTPSTDTQYF
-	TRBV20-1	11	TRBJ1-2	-	TGCAGTGCTAGACTAGGGGTTGGCTACACCTTC	CSARLGVGYTF
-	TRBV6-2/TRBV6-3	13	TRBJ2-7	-	TGTGCCAGCAGTTACTCCAAAGCGTACGAGCAGTACTTC	CASSYSKAYEQYF
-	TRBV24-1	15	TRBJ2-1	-	TGTGCCACCAGTGATCGACGGATTATTCACAATGAGCAGTTCTTC	CATSDRRIIHNEQFF
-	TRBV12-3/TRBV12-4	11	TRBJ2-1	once	TGTGCCAGCAGCAGCTACAATGAGCAGTTCTTC	CASSSYNEQFF
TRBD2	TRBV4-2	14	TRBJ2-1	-	TGTGCCAGCAGCTTTTGGACTAGCCACAATGAGCAGTTCTTC	CASSFWTSHNEQFF
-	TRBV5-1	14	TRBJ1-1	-	TGCGCCAGCAGCTTGGGTGGGAGGAACACTGAAGCTTTCTTT	CASSLGGRNTEAFF
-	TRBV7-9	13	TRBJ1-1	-	TGTGCCGGCTCCCCGGGAACGAACACTGAAGCTTTCTTT	CAGSPGTNTEAFF
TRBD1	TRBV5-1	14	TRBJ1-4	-	TGCGCCAGCAGCTTGGATAGGGGGCGTGAAAAACTGTTTTTT	CASSLDRGREKLFF
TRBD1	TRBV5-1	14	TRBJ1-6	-	TGCGCCAGCAGCGATCGGACAGGGGATTCACCCCTCCACTTT	CASSDRTGDSPLHF
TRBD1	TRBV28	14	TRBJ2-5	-	TGTGCCAGCAGTTCCGACAGGACAGGAGAGACCCAGTACTTC	CASSSDRTGETQYF
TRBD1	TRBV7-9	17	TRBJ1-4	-	TGTGCCAGCAGCTCTCGGGACAGGGGGCCTGAGGATGAAAAACTGTTTTTT	CASSSRDRGPEDEKLFF
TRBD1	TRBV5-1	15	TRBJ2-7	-	TGCGCCAGCAGCCGGGAGGGACAGGGGGCCTACGAGCAGTACTTC	CASSREGQGAYEQYF
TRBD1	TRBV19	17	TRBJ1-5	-	TGTGCCAGTAGGCCCCGGGGGGGGACAGGGTCCAATCAGCCCCAGCATTTT	CASRPRGGTGSNQPQHF
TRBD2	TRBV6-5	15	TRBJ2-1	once	TGTGCCAGCAGACTACCGGGACTAGCGGGCTATGAGCAGTTCTTC	CASRLPGLAGYEQFF
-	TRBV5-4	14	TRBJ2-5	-	TGTGCCAGCAGCTTGGGGAGGAAACAAGAGACCCAGTACTTC	CASSLGRKQETQYF
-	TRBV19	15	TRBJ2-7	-	TGTGCCAGTAGCCCAGAGGAGGCAGGGGCTAGGGAGCAGTACTTC	CASSPEEAGAREQYF
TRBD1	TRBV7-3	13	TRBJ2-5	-	TGTGCCAGCAGCCCCCCAGGGGGAGAGACCCAGTACTTC	CASSPPGGETQYF
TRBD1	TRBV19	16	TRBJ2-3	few	TGTGCCAGTAGTAACATACAGGGGGCTAGCACAGATACGCAGTATTTT	CASSNIQGASTDTQYF
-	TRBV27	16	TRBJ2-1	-	TGTGCCAGCAGTTTAGGCGGAGCGAGAATGTACAATGAGCAGTTCTTC	CASSLGGARMYNEQFF
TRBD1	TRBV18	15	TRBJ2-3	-	TGTGCCAGCTCAACTACCGGGACAGGGACAGATACGCAGTATTTT	CASSTTGTGTDTQYF
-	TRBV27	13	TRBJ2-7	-	TGTGCCAGCAGTTTTAAGGTCGCCTACGAGCAGTACTTC	CASSFKVAYEQYF